This TCR beta chain came from a study of vaccination effects on CD4 cells after COVID-19. Study-wide background: All study participants received two doses of BNT162b2 or mRNA-1273 vaccine.

To note about this clone: Its cognate antigen is unknown.

TCRdb keeps only in-frame clones here, not all; method: immunoSEQ multiplex PCR. The table records tens of thousands of clones, around 85% of them present only once. The CDR3 is 13 amino acids. Germline lookup yields CDR1 SGHNT and CDR2 YENEEA. V trimming: 5 bases; J trimming: 11 bases; junction bases outside the gene matches: 9. Pools of viral peptides were used by the ViraFEST assay to expand antigen-specific CD4+ T cells ahead of sequencing. Culture proceeded for nine to eleven days, and CD4+ T cells were then isolated. Previously uninfected by SARS-CoV-2, the vaccine recipients also showed negative nucleocapsid antibodies. It was on days 3 and 7 that half the medium was replaced with IL-2 medium.

V gene TRBV11-3 combines with J gene TRBJ2-1; 7 nucleotides agree with TRBD1. The sequencing used CD4+ T cells from PBMCs cultured with HCoV-229E spike peptides, collected before COVID-19 vaccination. The origin of this receptor is a human donor who received a COVID-19 vaccine. The CDR3: CASSLSRTGQQFF. The CDR3 bases are TGTGCCAGCAGCCTCTCCAGGACAGGTCAGCAGTTCTTC. Looking up the rest from reference TRBV11-3 and TRBJ2-1 gives the full variable domain: EAGVVQSPRYKIIEKKQPVAFWCNPISGHNTLYWYLQNLGQGPELLIRYENEEAVDDSQLPKDRFSAERLKGVDSTLKIQPAELGDSAVYLCASSLSRTGQQFFGPGTRLTVL.